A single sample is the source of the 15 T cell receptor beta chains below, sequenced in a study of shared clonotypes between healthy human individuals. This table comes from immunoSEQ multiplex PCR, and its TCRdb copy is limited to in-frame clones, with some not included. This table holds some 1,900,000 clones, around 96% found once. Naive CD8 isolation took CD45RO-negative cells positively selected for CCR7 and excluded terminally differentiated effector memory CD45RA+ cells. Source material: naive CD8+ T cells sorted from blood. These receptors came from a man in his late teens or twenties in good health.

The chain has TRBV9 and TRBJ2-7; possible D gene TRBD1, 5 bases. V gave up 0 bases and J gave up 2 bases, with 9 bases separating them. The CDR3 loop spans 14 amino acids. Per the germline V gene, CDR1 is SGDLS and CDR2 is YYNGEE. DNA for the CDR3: TGTGCCAGCAGCGTAGATCAGGGAACCTACGAGCAGTACTTC. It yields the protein CASSVDQGTYEQYF.

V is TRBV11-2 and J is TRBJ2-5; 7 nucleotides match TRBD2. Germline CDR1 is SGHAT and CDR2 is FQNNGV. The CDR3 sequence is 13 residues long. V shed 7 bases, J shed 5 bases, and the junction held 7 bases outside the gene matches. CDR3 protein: CASTLGGIETQYF. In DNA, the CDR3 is TGTGCCAGCACCTTGGGGGGGATCGAGACCCAGTACTTC.

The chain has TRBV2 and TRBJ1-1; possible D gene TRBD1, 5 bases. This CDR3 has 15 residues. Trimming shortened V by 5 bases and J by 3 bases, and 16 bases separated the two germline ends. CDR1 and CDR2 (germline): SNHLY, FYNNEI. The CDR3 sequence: CASSPGLYMYTEAFF. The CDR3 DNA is TGTGCCAGCAGTCCGGGACTATACATGTACACTGAAGCTTTCTTT. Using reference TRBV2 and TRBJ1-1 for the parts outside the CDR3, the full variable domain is EPEVTQTPSHQVTQMGQEVILRCVPISNHLYFYWYRQILGQKVEFLVSFYNNEISEKSEIFDDQFSVERPDGSNFTLKIRSTKLEDSAMYFCASSPGLYMYTEAFFGQGTRLTVV.

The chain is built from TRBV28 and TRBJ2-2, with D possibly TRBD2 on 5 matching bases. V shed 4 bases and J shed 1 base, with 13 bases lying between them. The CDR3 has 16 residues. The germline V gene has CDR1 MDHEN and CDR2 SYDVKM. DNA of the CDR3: TGTGCCAGCAGTTCCCCTCGGGAATTGAACACCGGGGAGCTGTTTTTT. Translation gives CASSSPRELNTGELFF.

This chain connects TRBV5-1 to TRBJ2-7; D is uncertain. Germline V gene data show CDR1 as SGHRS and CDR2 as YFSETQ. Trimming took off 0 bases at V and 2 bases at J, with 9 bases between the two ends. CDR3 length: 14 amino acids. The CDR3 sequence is CASSLDRQTYEQYF. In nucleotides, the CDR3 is TGCGCCAGCAGCTTGGATCGGCAAACCTACGAGCAGTACTTC.

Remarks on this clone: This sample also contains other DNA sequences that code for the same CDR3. The CDR3 is CASSLVGLAEETQYF. The DNA of the CDR3 is TGTGCCAGCAGCTTAGTTGGACTAGCGGAAGAGACCCAGTACTTC. The chain is built from TRBV7-9 and TRBJ2-5, with TRBD2 identical over 10 bases. V was pared by 1 base and J by 3 bases, with 2 bases of the junction left unmatched. Germline-derived CDR1 and CDR2 are SEHNR and FQNEAQ (reference sequence). The length of the CDR3 is 15 residues.

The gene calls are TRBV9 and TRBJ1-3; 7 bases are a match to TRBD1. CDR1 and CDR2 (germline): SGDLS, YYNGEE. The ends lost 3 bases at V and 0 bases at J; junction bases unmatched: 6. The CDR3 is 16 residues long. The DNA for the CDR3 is TGTGCCAGCAGCGGGAACAGGGGATTCTCTGGAAACACCATATATTTT. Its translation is CASSGNRGFSGNTIYF.

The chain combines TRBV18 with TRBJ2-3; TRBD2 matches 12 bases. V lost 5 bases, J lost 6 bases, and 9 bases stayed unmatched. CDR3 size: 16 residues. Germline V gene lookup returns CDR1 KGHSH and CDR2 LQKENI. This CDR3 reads CASSTYLAGGLDTQYF. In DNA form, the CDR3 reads TGTGCCAGCTCAACCTACCTAGCGGGGGGGCTGGATACGCAGTATTTT. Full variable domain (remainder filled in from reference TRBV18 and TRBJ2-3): NAGVMQNPRHLVRRRGQEARLRCSPMKGHSHVYWYRQLPEEGLKFMVYLQKENIIDESGMPKERFSAEFPKEGPSILRIQQVVRGDSAAYFCASSTYLAGGLDTQYFGPGTRLTVL.

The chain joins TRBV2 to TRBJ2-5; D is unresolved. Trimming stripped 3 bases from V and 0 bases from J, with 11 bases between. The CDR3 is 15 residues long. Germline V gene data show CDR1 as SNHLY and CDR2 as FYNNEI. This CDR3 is CASSDLPQYQETQYF. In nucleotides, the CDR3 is TGTGCCAGCAGTGATTTGCCACAGTACCAAGAGACCCAGTACTTC.

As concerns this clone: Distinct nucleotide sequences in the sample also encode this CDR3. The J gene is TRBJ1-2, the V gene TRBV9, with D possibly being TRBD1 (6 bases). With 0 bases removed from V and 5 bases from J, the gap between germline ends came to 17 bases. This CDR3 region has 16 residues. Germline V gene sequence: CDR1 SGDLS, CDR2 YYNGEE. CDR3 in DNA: TGTGCCAGCAGCGTAGAGGACAGTCCCCCACTATATGGCTACACCTTC. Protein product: CASSVEDSPPLYGYTF.

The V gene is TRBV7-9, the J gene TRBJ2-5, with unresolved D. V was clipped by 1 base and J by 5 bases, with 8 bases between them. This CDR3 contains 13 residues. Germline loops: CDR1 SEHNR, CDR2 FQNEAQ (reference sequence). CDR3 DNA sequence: TGTGCCAGCAGCTTAGGTTCCGGGGAGACCCAGTACTTC. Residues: CASSLGSGETQYF. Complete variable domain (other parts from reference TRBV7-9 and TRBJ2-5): DTGVSQNPRHKITKRGQNVTFRCDPISEHNRLYWYRQTLGQGPEFLTYFQNEAQLEKSRLLSDRFSAERPKGSFSTLEIQRTEQGDSAMYLCASSLGSGETQYFGPGTRLLVL.

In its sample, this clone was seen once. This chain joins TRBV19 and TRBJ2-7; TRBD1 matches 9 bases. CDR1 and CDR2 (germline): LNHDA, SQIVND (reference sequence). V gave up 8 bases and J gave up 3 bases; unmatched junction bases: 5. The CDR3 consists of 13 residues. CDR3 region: CASAGQGRYEQYF. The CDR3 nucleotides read TGTGCCAGTGCGGGACAGGGCCGCTACGAGCAGTACTTC.

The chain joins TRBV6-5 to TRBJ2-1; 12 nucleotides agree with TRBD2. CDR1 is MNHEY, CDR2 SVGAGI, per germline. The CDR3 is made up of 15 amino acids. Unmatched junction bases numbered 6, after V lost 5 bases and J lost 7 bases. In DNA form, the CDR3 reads TGTGCCAGCAGTGGCGGGACTAGCGGGTGGAATGAGCAGTTCTTC. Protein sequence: CASSGGTSGWNEQFF.

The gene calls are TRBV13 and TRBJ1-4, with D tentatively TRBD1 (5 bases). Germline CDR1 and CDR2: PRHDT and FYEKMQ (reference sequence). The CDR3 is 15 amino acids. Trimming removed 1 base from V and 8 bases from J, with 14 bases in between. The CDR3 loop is CASSLVGGGNEKLFF. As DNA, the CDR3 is TGTGCCAGCAGCTTAGTTGGCGGGGGTAACGAAAAACTGTTTTTT. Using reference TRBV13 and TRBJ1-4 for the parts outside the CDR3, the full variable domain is AAGVIQSPRHLIKEKRETATLKCYPIPRHDTVYWYQQGPGQDPQFLISFYEKMQSDKGSIPDRFSAQQFSDYHSELNMSSLELGDSALYFCASSLVGGGNEKLFFGSGTQLSVL.

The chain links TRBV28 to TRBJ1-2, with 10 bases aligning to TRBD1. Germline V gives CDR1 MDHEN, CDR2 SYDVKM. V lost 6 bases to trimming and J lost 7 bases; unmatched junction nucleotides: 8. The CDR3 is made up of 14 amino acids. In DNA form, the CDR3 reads TGTGCCAGCAGCAAATACGGGACAGGGGTTGGCTACACCTTC. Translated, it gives CASSKYGTGVGYTF.